What follows describes a single T cell receptor (beta chain). This sample also contains other DNA sequences that code for the same CDR3. The sample comes from a study of blood T cell repertoires in COVID-19. The overall study: In each case, the material was cDNA or gDNA derived from T cells, B-cell-depleted T cells, or PBMCs.

The assay was immunoSEQ multiplex PCR, and TCRdb's table has in-frame clones only and misses some. The sample contains 200,000 or so clones, approximately 84% of which appear only once. The CDR3 is made up of 15 amino acids. V lost 6 bases, J lost 0 bases, and 7 bases stayed unmatched. The germline gives CDR1 MNHEY, CDR2 SMNVEV (reference sequence). Everyone who took part was roughly 18 to 89 years old, and they came from about two dozen US areas. What was sequenced was PBMCs or T cells enriched from blood (not recorded which). The J gene is TRBJ1-1, the V gene TRBV27; 7 bases map to TRBD1. The TCR comes from a man between 35 and 55 years old who had recovered from COVID-19. This CDR3 is CASSLRTGLNTEAFF. The CDR3 DNA follows: TGTGCCAGCAGCCTGAGGACAGGACTGAACACTGAAGCTTTCTTT.